The next 24 T cell receptor beta chains were all read from a single sample in a study of human T cells and chemical hapten exposure (dated by TCRdb to the early 2020s). The time point label corresponds to: patch test 1, 2 weeks after DPC sensitization. The treatment or condition tag for this specimen amounts to: therapeutic diphenylcyclopropenone sensitization with weekly scalp DPC. The receptor library was made with RACE. The sequencer was a NextSeq 500. TCRdb reanalyzed the raw reads on its own, using fastp at Q25 for trimming and MiXCR for clone calling, and kept in-frame beta chains. Under each unique CDR3 protein, matching rows form one entry showing the most common genes and DNA. This sample has 180,000 or so distinct CDR3 sequences in its table, and approximately 14% of those were observed once. About 1.7% of the sample comes from the top ten. Sequencing was performed on whole blood, taken in connection with sensitization to the hapten diphenylcyclopropenone (DPC). These receptors all stem from a woman in her 30s with alopecia areata. Some clones in this sample may be carry-over from other donors' samples.

This clonotype was observed once. CDR3 sequence reads: CASSPGSGGAYNEQFF. The CDR3 DNA is TGTGCCAGCTCACCAGGTTCGGGAGGCGCCTACAATGAGCAGTTCTTC. V usage is TRBV18 and J usage is TRBJ2-1, with 7 bases lining up with TRBD2. The V gene's germline CDR1 is KGHSH and CDR2 LQKENI. Unmatched junction bases numbered 6, after V lost 2 bases and J lost 2 bases. This CDR3 region has 16 residues.

The CDR3 is CSVPPPQGGQETQYF. The CDR3 coding sequence is TGCAGCGTTCCCCCCCCTCAGGGGGGCCAAGAGACCCAGTACTTC. J is TRBJ2-5 and V is TRBV29-1; TRBD1 might be the D (7 bases). CDR1 is SQVTM, CDR2 ANQGSEA, per germline. Trimming cost V 5 bases and J 1 base, with 17 bases left between them. CDR3 size: 15 residues.

Comment on this clonotype: An end of the junction does not agree with germline; a read error may underlie this. This CDR3 is CASSLALSNGETQYF. The DNA for the CDR3 is TGTGCTAGCAGCTTAGCACTGAGCAACGGAGAGACCCAGTACTTC. The genes are TRBV7-7 and TRBJ2-5, with D unresolved. This CDR3 is 15 amino acids long. CDR1 is SSHAT and CDR2 is FNYEAQ in the germline V gene (reference sequence).

The CDR3 DNA reads TGTGCCAGCAGCTTTCAGACAGGATTAAACGTCCTGACTTTC. Protein: CASSFQTGLNVLTF. The chain employs TRBV11-2 and TRBJ2-6, with a weak D call TRBD1 (6 bases). The CDR3 is 14 residues long. The V gene lost 3 bases and the J gene lost 10 bases, with 13 bases spanning the gap. Germline assignment: CDR1 SGHAT and CDR2 FQNNGV.

The rearrangement links TRBV12-3 or TRBV12-4 to TRBJ2-7; TRBD2 matches at 13 bases. The CDR3 extends over 17 amino acids. Germline trimming cut 1 base from V and 7 bases from J; bases unmatched to any gene: 10. This chain's CDR3 is CASSLGAGLAGAWEQYF. CDR3 sequence (DNA): TGTGCCAGCAGTTTAGGTGCCGGACTAGCGGGGGCCTGGGAGCAGTACTTC.

The V gene is TRBV2, the J gene TRBJ2-1; 10 bases are shared with TRBD2. This CDR3 has 15 residues. After removal of 4 bases from V and 1 base from J, the junction contained 1 base not matched to a gene. CDR1 and CDR2 from the germline V gene are SNHLY and FYNNEI. This chain's CDR3 is CASSVSGRSYNEQFF. The CDR3 DNA is TGTGCCAGCAGTGTTAGCGGGAGGTCCTACAATGAGCAGTTCTTC.

The chain is built from TRBV6-2 or TRBV6-3 and TRBJ2-2; 10 bases fit TRBD1. The J segment lost 4 bases and the V segment lost 6 bases, leaving 5 bases of the junction unmatched. This CDR3 has 15 residues. Looked up from germline, CDR1 is MNHEY and CDR2 is SVGEGT. CDR3: CASSSDRGATGELFF. The CDR3 coding sequence is TGTGCCAGCAGCTCGGACAGGGGGGCCACCGGGGAGCTGTTTTTT.

The chain uses TRBV5-8 and TRBJ1-5; 9 positions match TRBD1. Germline V CDR1 and CDR2: SGHTS, YDEGEE. This CDR3 is 17 amino acids long. With V trimmed by 3 bases and J by 5 bases, 12 bases remained unmatched. DNA of the CDR3: TGTGCCAGCAGCTCGGGGGACAGGGCGAAGGTGGATCAGCCCCAGCATTTT. It translates to CASSSGDRAKVDQPQHF.

This clonotype was detected ten times or more. This chain connects TRBV27 to TRBJ1-3; D perhaps matches TRBD1 (6 bases). This CDR3 comprises 14 residues. Germline loops: CDR1 MNHEY, CDR2 SMNVEV (reference sequence). V lost 2 bases and J 2 bases, leaving 7 bases between the germline ends. The CDR3 here is CASSLTGTGNTIYF. CDR3 DNA: TGTGCCAGCAGTTTAACAGGGACTGGAAACACCATATATTTT.

A few counts support this clonotype. This chain joins TRBV15 and TRBJ2-3, with D perhaps matching TRBD2 (5 bases). Looked up from germline, CDR1 is LNHNV and CDR2 is YYDKDF (reference sequence). V was pared by 3 bases and J by 8 bases, with 9 bases between. This CDR3 contains 12 residues. The CDR3 DNA is TGTGCCACCAGCAGGACGGGGTTTACGCAGTATTTT. This sequence encodes CATSRTGFTQYF.

This clonotype was found many times. The gene calls are TRBV29-1 and TRBJ2-1; tentative D call: TRBD2 (6 bases). The germline V gene has CDR1 SQVTM and CDR2 ANQGSEA. The germline V and J ends were trimmed by 5 bases and 0 bases, with 11 bases remaining between them. This CDR3 region has 14 residues. The CDR3 sequence is CSVIGGGSYNEQFF. The CDR3 region has the DNA TGCAGCGTTATTGGGGGAGGCTCCTACAATGAGCAGTTCTTC.

This rearrangement joins TRBV11-2 to TRBJ1-2, with a tentative D call TRBD1 (5 bases). The ends were cut back, 5 bases at V and 4 bases at J, with 17 bases in the middle. The CDR3 totals 15 residues. The germline V gene has CDR1 SGHAT and CDR2 FQNNGV. As DNA, the CDR3 is TGTGCCAGCAGCCCTAGCGGCAGGACATCCTATGGCTACACCTTC. Protein product: CASSPSGRTSYGYTF. Full variable domain (remainder filled in from reference TRBV11-2 and TRBJ1-2): EAGVAQSPRYKIIEKRQSVAFWCNPISGHATLYWYQQILGQGPKLLIQFQNNGVVDDSQLPKDRFSAERLKGVDSTLKIQPAKLEDSAVYLCASSPSGRTSYGYTFGSGTRLTVV.

The chain links TRBV21-1 to TRBJ2-7; TRBD2 is the table's D call, not checked against the DNA. TRBV21-1 is a known pseudogene. The CDR3 totals 13 residues. CDR3 DNA sequence: TGTGCCAGCGTTCCTGGGACTTCCTACGAGCAGTACTTC. Protein product: CASVPGTSYEQYF.

The chain employs TRBV5-1 and TRBJ2-3; D is uncertain. Per germline, CDR1 SGHRS and CDR2 YFSETQ. The length of the CDR3 is 13 residues. Trimming took off 4 bases at V and 3 bases at J, with 9 bases between the two ends. The CDR3 sequence: CASSGTETDTQYF. CDR3 bases: TGCGCCAGCAGCGGAACAGAGACAGATACGCAGTATTTT.

The genes are TRBV12-3 or TRBV12-4 and TRBJ2-6, with D uncertain. With 3 bases removed from V and 0 bases from J, the gap between germline ends came to 12 bases. This CDR3 is 17 amino acids long. For the CDR3, the DNA is TGTGCCAGCAGTTTGCGGCAGCAAAGCTCTGGGGCCAACGTCCTGACTTTC. Its protein product is CASSLRQQSSGANVLTF.

This clonotype was observed a few times. The rearrangement joins TRBV30 to TRBJ1-2; D unresolved. Trimming removed 0 bases from V and 3 bases from J, with 8 bases in between. This CDR3 contains 13 residues. Germline V gene data show CDR1 as GTSNPN and CDR2 as SVGIG (reference sequence). CDR3 in amino acids: CAWSVGWDYGYTF. The DNA for the CDR3 is TGTGCCTGGAGTGTGGGGTGGGACTATGGCTACACCTTC.

This clonotype was recorded a few times. V usage is TRBV2 and J usage is TRBJ2-6, with unresolved D. CDR1 and CDR2 from the germline V gene are SNHLY and FYNNEI. V dropped 9 bases and J dropped 1 base, with 19 bases sitting between them. The CDR3 loop spans 17 amino acids. CDR3 sequence: CASILIPTVSGANVLTF. DNA for the CDR3: TGTGCCAGTATACTTATTCCCACGGTATCTGGGGCCAACGTCCTGACTTTC.

The rearrangement uses TRBV10-3 and TRBJ2-7; D is tentatively TRBD1 or TRBD2 (5 bases each). The CDR3 runs 14 residues. V was cut by 1 base and J by 2 bases, with 9 bases left in between. Germline loops: CDR1 ENHRY, CDR2 SYGVKD. The CDR3 DNA is TGTGCCATCAGTGAGTTTGGGGGAACCTACGAGCAGTACTTC. This encodes CAISEFGGTYEQYF.

V usage is TRBV5-5 and J usage is TRBJ1-5; D is unresolved. The CDR3 is 14 amino acids. The V end was cut by 0 bases, the J end by 3 bases, with 7 bases between. Germline-derived CDR1 and CDR2 are SGHKS and YYEKEE (reference sequence). The CDR3 nucleotides are TGTGCCAGCAGCTTGGCAGGCTACAATCAGCCCCAGCATTTT. Translating it yields CASSLAGYNQPQHF. Full variable domain (rest looked up from reference TRBV5-5 and TRBJ1-5): DAGVTQSPTHLIKTRGQQVTLRCSPISGHKSVSWYQQVLGQGPQFIFQYYEKEERGRGNFPDRFSARQFPNYSSELNVNALLLGDSALYLCASSLAGYNQPQHFGDGTRLSIL.

This clonotype was detected only a few times. The chain combines TRBV11-2 with TRBJ2-1; a weak D match, TRBD1 (5 bases). The germline V gene has CDR1 SGHAT and CDR2 FQNNGV. The germline V and J ends were trimmed by 0 bases and 16 bases, with 13 bases remaining between them. The CDR3 spans 12 residues. CDR3 amino acids: CASSLDLGRQFF. The CDR3 nucleotides read TGTGCCAGCAGCTTAGATCTGGGGCGTCAATTCTTC.

This clonotype turned up a few times. The chain has TRBV6-1 and TRBJ2-4; the match to TRBD2 covers 12 bases. With V trimmed by 4 bases and J by 8 bases, 15 bases remained unmatched. Germline V gene data show CDR1 as MNHNS and CDR2 as SASEGT. The length of the CDR3 is 18 residues. Written as DNA, the CDR3 is TGTGCCAGCAGTGCCTTAGCCCTTCTAGCGGGGGGGCTCTACATTCAGTACTTC. This sequence encodes CASSALALLAGGLYIQYF.

This clonotype has ten or more counts. A junction end diverges from the germline sequence, so it may reflect a read error. The V and J genes are TRBV24-1 and TRBJ2-5; D is unclear. The CDR3 runs to 13 residues. CDR1 KGHDR and CDR2 SFDVKD come from the germline V gene. CDR3 bases: TGTGCCACCAGTGCGGTCCCCCAAGGGACCCAGTACTTC. This codes for CATSAVPQGTQYF.

This clonotype was counted a few times. The V gene is TRBV7-2, the J gene TRBJ1-6, with 7 positions matching TRBD1. V shed 4 bases, J shed 16 bases, and the junction held 7 bases outside the gene matches. Looked up from germline, CDR1 is SGHTA and CDR2 is FQGNSA. This CDR3 has 12 amino acids. This CDR3 reads CASSYPGGTLHF. The CDR3 DNA sequence: TGTGCCAGCAGCTACCCAGGGGGTACGCTCCACTTT.

This rearrangement joins TRBV28 to TRBJ1-3; D unresolved. CDR1 and CDR2 from the germline V gene are MDHEN and SYDVKM. Trimming shortened V by 2 bases and J by 4 bases, and 9 bases separated the two germline ends. The CDR3 is 14 residues long. The CDR3 spells CASSLPSEGNTIYF. In nucleotides, the CDR3 is TGTGCCAGCAGTTTACCCTCGGAAGGAAACACCATATATTTT.